This TCR beta chain was recovered during a study of memory CD4+ T cells and cytomegalovirus serostatus. Only one count was recorded for this clone. Profiled with immunoSEQ multiplex PCR; TCRdb holds only in-frame clones, not every one. This sample carries about 42,000 clones, 65% to 80% of them seen once, and the ten largest clones take 0.55% to 0.6%. The sort gate was single viable CD3+CD4+CD8-CD45RO+ cells for memory CD4+ T cells. This TCR derives from an adult in good health and CMV-seronegative. The sequenced material came from memory CD4+ T cells from blood.

CDR3 sequence reads: CASSERAWGTEAFF. The CDR3 DNA sequence: TGTGCCAGCAGTGAACGGGCCTGGGGCACTGAAGCTTTCTTT. V and J are TRBV2 and TRBJ1-1; D is undetermined. The CDR3 contains 14 residues. The V gene's germline CDR1 is SNHLY and CDR2 FYNNEI. V lost 2 bases and J lost 4, with 11 bases in between. The full variable domain, its missing parts supplied by reference TRBV2 and TRBJ1-1, is EPEVTQTPSHQVTQMGQEVILRCVPISNHLYFYWYRQILGQKVEFLVSFYNNEISEKSEIFDDQFSVERPDGSNFTLKIRSTKLEDSAMYFCASSERAWGTEAFFGQGTRLTVV.